The 8 T cell receptor beta chains below come from one sample, sequenced in a study of cytomegalovirus exposure and HLA in healthy donors. Primers: 60 Vbeta forward and 13 Jbeta reverse. The table came from immunoSEQ multiplex PCR; TCRdb's copy has only in-frame clones and leaves some out. The data contain 200,000 or so clones, roughly 84% of them singletons. The sample taken for sequencing was PBMCs. The receptors stem from a boy younger than 18 in good health and CMV-seronegative.

This clone was recorded once. J is TRBJ2-5 and V is TRBV9, with a tentative D call TRBD2 (6 bases). This CDR3 has 17 amino acids. V lost 0 bases and J 1 base, leaving 16 bases between the germline ends. The germline V gene encodes CDR1 SGDLS and CDR2 YYNGEE. As DNA, the CDR3 is TGTGCCAGCAGCGTAGGGGGCTTAGCGGTCCCCCAAGAGACCCAGTACTTC. Protein product: CASSVGGLAVPQETQYF.

The V and J genes are TRBV7-9 and TRBJ1-5, with a possible D match to TRBD1 (5 bases). Trimming stripped 0 bases from V and 4 bases from J, with 10 bases between. CDR1 is SEHNR, CDR2 FQNEAQ, per germline (reference sequence). The CDR3 is 15 residues long. CDR3 DNA: TGTGCCAGCAGCTTAGCCGGGGGATTTAATCAGCCCCAGCATTTT. It yields the protein CASSLAGGFNQPQHF.

This clone has just one count. The CDR3 DNA reads TGTGCCAGCTCACGCGAGGATCCGAACACTGAAGCTTTCTTT. It translates to CASSREDPNTEAFF. The chain couples TRBV18 to TRBJ1-1; no clear D. The CDR3 sequence is 14 residues long. V was shortened by 4 bases and J by 1 base, with 10 bases between the two germline ends. The germline CDR1 and CDR2 sequences are KGHSH and LQKENI.

The chain joins TRBV4-1 to TRBJ2-3, with 8 bases lining up with TRBD2. Trimming at V came to 1 base and at J to 6 bases, leaving 12 bases not matched to a gene. This CDR3 has 17 amino acids. Germline assignment: CDR1 MGHRA and CDR2 YSYEKL. CDR3: CASSQGIERGSRDTQYF. The CDR3 DNA reads as TGCGCCAGCAGCCAAGGAATCGAGCGGGGGAGTCGGGATACGCAGTATTTT.

The chain carries TRBV13 and TRBJ2-1, with a weak D call TRBD2 (6 bases). The CDR3 runs to 13 residues. Germline CDR1 and CDR2: PRHDT and FYEKMQ (reference sequence). V was pared by 5 bases and J by 8 bases, with 13 bases between. This chain's CDR3 is CASSPGLSDEQFF. The CDR3, as DNA: TGTGCCAGCAGCCCGGGACTTTCGGATGAGCAGTTCTTC.

CDR3 DNA: TGTGCCAGTAGTATGGGACAGACGTACCAAGAGACCCAGTACTTC. This gives the protein CASSMGQTYQETQYF. The chain couples TRBV19 to TRBJ2-5; 7 nucleotides match TRBD1. CDR3 length: 15 residues. The V and J ends lost 3 bases and 0 bases, in that order; junction bases with no gene match: 4. Germline CDR1 reads LNHDA; CDR2 reads SQIVND (reference sequence).

The V gene is TRBV7-3, the J gene TRBJ2-1; 12 positions agree with TRBD2. Germline assignment: CDR1 SGHTA and CDR2 FQGTGA. The CDR3 spans 15 residues. J gave up 6 bases and V 4 bases, and 4 bases lay outside the gene matches. CDR3 loop: CASSWTSGNINEQFF. The CDR3 region has the DNA TGTGCCAGCAGCTGGACTAGCGGGAACATCAATGAGCAGTTCTTC. Full variable domain (remainder filled in from reference TRBV7-3 and TRBJ2-1): GAGVSQTPSNKVTEKGKYVELRCDPISGHTALYWYRQSLGQGPEFLIYFQGTGAADDSGLPNDRFFAVRPEGSVSTLKIQRTERGDSAVYLCASSWTSGNINEQFFGPGTRLTVL.

The chain uses TRBV4-1 and TRBJ2-3, with a tentative D call TRBD1 (6 bases). There are 16 residues in the CDR3. V lost 0 bases, J lost 1 base, and 11 bases lay in between. Germline values: CDR1 MGHRA, CDR2 YSYEKL. In DNA form, the CDR3 reads TGCGCCAGCAGCCAAGATATGGGGGCGGGCACAGATACGCAGTATTTT. Amino acids: CASSQDMGAGTDTQYF.